The 29 T cell receptor beta chains given below trace back to one sample, sequenced in a study of shared clonotypes between healthy human individuals. The repertoire was sequenced with immunoSEQ multiplex PCR; TCRdb's copy has only in-frame clones and lacks some. The sample lists 1,100,000 or so clones; more than 75% were seen once. The sequenced sample consisted of memory CD4+ T cells from PBMCs. Regarding subset: CD45RA-negative fraction. The receptors originated from a young man in good health. Some clones in this sample may be carry-over from other donors' samples.

This chain links TRBV23-1 with TRBJ1-2, with unresolved D. TRBV23-1 is identified as an open reading frame with a role that is uncertain. Trimming took 3 bases from V and 3 from J, leaving 23 bases between them. This CDR3 is built from 18 residues. CDR3 residues: CASSHHRAPDGLDYGYTF. The CDR3 DNA reads TGCGCCAGCAGTCACCACCGGGCCCCCGATGGGCTGGACTATGGCTACACCTTC.

This clone was seen just once. The CDR3 DNA follows: TGTGCCAGCAGCTTAGAGAACAGAAACTATGGCTACACCTTC. Its protein is CASSLENRNYGYTF. This rearrangement joins TRBV7-9 to TRBJ1-2; D remains unclear. Germline V gives CDR1 SEHNR, CDR2 FQNEAQ (reference sequence). V lost 1 base to trimming and J lost 2 bases, with 8 bases between them. The CDR3 length is 14 residues.

The chain links TRBV20-1 to TRBJ2-3, with D perhaps TRBD2 (5 bases). The CDR3 totals 11 residues. V shed 6 bases and J shed 14 bases, with 18 bases lying between them. Germline CDR1 DFQATT, CDR2 SNEGSKA (reference sequence). This CDR3 reads CSASDFPERYF. The CDR3 DNA is TGCAGTGCCTCGGACTTCCCGGAGAGGTATTTT.

This clone was observed a handful of times. The chain combines TRBV29-1 with TRBJ1-1; D is ambiguous. CDR3 length: 13 amino acids. The V gene's germline CDR1 is SQVTM and CDR2 ANQGSEA. The ends were cut back, 2 bases at V and 4 bases at J, with 11 bases in the middle. CDR3 sequence: CSVENVQRTEAFF. CDR3 DNA: TGCAGCGTTGAAAATGTTCAACGCACTGAAGCTTTCTTT.

In nucleotides, the CDR3 is TGCGCCAGCAAAACAGGGGGATACACCGGGGAGCTGTTTTTT. This sequence encodes CASKTGGYTGELFF. The chain joins TRBV5-1 to TRBJ2-2, with 8 positions matching TRBD1. With 6 bases clipped from V and 3 bases from J, the junction kept 4 bases outside the gene matches. Germline loops: CDR1 SGHRS, CDR2 YFSETQ. The CDR3 is 14 residues long.

This rearrangement joins TRBV6-6 to TRBJ1-5; 10 nucleotides align to TRBD1. The CDR3 has 14 residues. Germline trimming cut 6 bases from V and 7 bases from J; bases unmatched to any gene: 6. Germline assignment: CDR1 MNHNY and CDR2 SVGAGI (reference sequence). Here the CDR3 reads CASRDRQGAQPQHF. The CDR3 DNA reads as TGTGCCAGCAGGGACCGACAGGGGGCCCAGCCCCAGCATTTT.

The chain has TRBV5-5 and TRBJ1-5; TRBD1 matches 8 bases. V gave up 5 bases and J gave up 3 bases; unmatched junction bases: 7. The CDR3 sequence is 15 residues long. Germline assignment: CDR1 SGHKS and CDR2 YYEKEE (reference sequence). CDR3 protein: CASSLTTGVNQPQHF. CDR3 nucleotide sequence: TGTGCCAGCAGTCTGACGACAGGGGTCAATCAGCCCCAGCATTTT.

Here the CDR3 reads CASSWDRAEQYF. The CDR3 region has the DNA TGTGCCAGTAGCTGGGACAGGGCCGAGCAGTACTTC. The chain uses TRBV19 and TRBJ2-7; 9 bases agree with TRBD1. CDR3 size: 12 residues. The germline V gene has CDR1 LNHDA and CDR2 SQIVND (reference sequence). V trimming: 6 bases; J trimming: 6 bases; junction bases outside the gene matches: 3.

The J gene is TRBJ2-6, the V gene TRBV18; D is unresolved. This CDR3 has 16 residues. Between the trimmed V and J ends, which lost 8 bases and 0 bases, there was a span of 14 bases. Germline CDR1 and CDR2: KGHSH and LQKENI. The CDR3 is CASETGLFSGANVLTF. The CDR3 bases are TGTGCCAGCGAGACCGGGCTGTTCTCTGGGGCCAACGTCCTGACTTTC.

V gene TRBV5-1 combines with J gene TRBJ2-1, with a possible D match to TRBD2 (5 bases). V was pared by 4 bases and J by 0 bases, with 14 bases between. CDR3 length equals 16 residues. Germline CDR1 reads SGHRS; CDR2 reads YFSETQ. CDR3 DNA sequence: TGCGCCAGCAGCCCCGCAGCGGTAAGCTCCTACAATGAGCAGTTCTTC. It translates to CASSPAAVSSYNEQFF. Based on the CDR3 plus reference TRBV5-1 and TRBJ2-1, the full variable domain is KAGVTQTPRYLIKTRGQQVTLSCSPISGHRSVSWYQQTPGQGLQFLFEYFSETQRNKGNFPGRFSGRQFSNSRSEMNVSTLELGDSALYLCASSPAAVSSYNEQFFGPGTRLTVL.

This chain connects TRBV9 to TRBJ1-1, with D possibly matching TRBD1 (5 bases). The CDR3 sequence is 15 residues long. Per germline, CDR1 SGDLS and CDR2 YYNGEE. V lost 0 bases and J 6 bases, leaving 15 bases between the germline ends. The CDR3: CASSVEAGKGSEAFF. In DNA, the CDR3 is TGTGCCAGCAGCGTAGAAGCTGGGAAGGGGTCTGAAGCTTTCTTT.

V usage is TRBV2 and J usage is TRBJ1-5, with TRBD1 matching 7 bases. The CDR3 runs 14 residues. Trimming cost V 7 bases and J 4 bases; bases outside gene matches: 7. CDR1 SNHLY and CDR2 FYNNEI come from the germline V gene. The CDR3 DNA reads as TGTGCCAGCACAAAACAGGGGTTAAATCAGCCCCAGCATTTT. Its translation is CASTKQGLNQPQHF.

In its sample, this clone was seen many times. V usage is TRBV9 and J usage is TRBJ1-5; no definite D call. CDR1 is SGDLS, CDR2 YYNGEE, per germline. This CDR3 contains 15 residues. Trimming cost V 0 bases and J 2 bases, with 9 bases left between them. The CDR3 region is CASSVGATRNQPQHF. The CDR3 DNA sequence: TGTGCCAGCAGCGTAGGTGCCACCCGCAATCAGCCCCAGCATTTT.

This chain uses TRBV7-2 with TRBJ2-3; 10 bases agree with TRBD2. Trimming took 0 bases from V and 0 from J; bases not matched to a gene: 3. Germline values: CDR1 SGHTA, CDR2 FQGNSA. This CDR3 has 17 residues. CDR3 amino acids: CASSLAPTSGSTDTQYF. CDR3 DNA sequence: TGTGCCAGCAGCTTAGCGCCGACTAGCGGGAGCACAGATACGCAGTATTTT.

V is TRBV6-1 and J is TRBJ1-4, with 9 bases lining up with TRBD1. The V and J ends lost 4 bases and 0 bases, in that order; junction bases with no gene match: 3. Germline V CDR1 and CDR2: MNHNS, SASEGT. The CDR3 length is 16 residues. Here the CDR3 DNA reads TGTGCCAGCAGTGTACAGGGGGCGTCAACTAATGAAAAACTGTTTTTT. Protein: CASSVQGASTNEKLFF.

This chain uses TRBV7-9 with TRBJ2-7; D is uncertain. The V gene's germline CDR1 is SEHNR and CDR2 FQNEAQ (reference sequence). The V gene lost 4 bases and the J gene lost 6 bases, with 10 bases spanning the gap. There are 12 residues in the CDR3. CDR3 DNA: TGTGCCAGCAGCTCCCCGAGTGGCGAGCAGTACTTC. Its protein product is CASSSPSGEQYF.

The sample holds a few counts of this clone. CDR3 region: CASSTPGGINEQFF. The DNA for the CDR3 is TGTGCCAGCTCAACCCCGGGCGGGATCAATGAGCAGTTCTTC. The chain is built from TRBV28 and TRBJ2-1, with D perhaps TRBD2 (6 bases). Germline CDR1 is MDHEN and CDR2 is SYDVKM. The ends were cut back, 8 bases at V and 6 bases at J, with 17 bases in the middle. The CDR3 extends over 14 amino acids.

The chain couples TRBV30 to TRBJ2-5; TRBD2 aligns across 9 bases. Germline V gene lookup returns CDR1 GTSNPN and CDR2 SVGIG (reference sequence). J gave up 5 bases and V 4 bases, and 8 bases lay outside the gene matches. The CDR3 totals 14 residues. DNA of the CDR3: TGTGCCTGGACTCCGGGACTAGCATCCGAGACCCAGTACTTC. Its protein product is CAWTPGLASETQYF.

This clone was observed once. The V and J genes are TRBV4-1 and TRBJ2-7; 12 positions match TRBD2. The CDR3 covers 17 residues. With 4 bases clipped from V and 5 bases from J, the junction kept 12 bases outside the gene matches. Germline lookup yields CDR1 MGHRA and CDR2 YSYEKL. The chain's CDR3 is CASSPIGTSGLRNEQYF. Written as DNA, the CDR3 is TGCGCCAGCAGCCCCATAGGGACTAGCGGGCTGCGGAACGAGCAGTACTTC.

The genes are TRBV6-5 and TRBJ1-2, with D possibly TRBD1 on 5 matching bases. V was trimmed by 3 bases and J by 4 bases, leaving 15 bases between them. This CDR3 comprises 15 residues. CDR1 is MNHEY and CDR2 is SVGAGI in the germline V gene. DNA for the CDR3: TGTGCCAGCAGTTATCGGTATACAGGAACCTATGGCTACACCTTC. The encoded protein is CASSYRYTGTYGYTF.

This clone has only a few counts. This chain joins TRBV18 and TRBJ2-7; D unresolved. Between the trimmed V and J ends, which lost 1 base and 0 bases, there was a span of 10 bases. Germline V CDR1 and CDR2: KGHSH, LQKENI. This CDR3 spans 15 amino acids. The CDR3 DNA reads as TGTGCCAGCTCACCACTAACAACCGGCTCCTACGAGCAGTACTTC. This sequence encodes CASSPLTTGSYEQYF. Supplemented by reference TRBV18 and TRBJ2-7, the full variable domain reads NAGVMQNPRHLVRRRGQEARLRCSPMKGHSHVYWYRQLPEEGLKFMVYLQKENIIDESGMPKERFSAEFPKEGPSILRIQQVVRGDSAAYFCASSPLTTGSYEQYFGPGTRLTVT.

V gene TRBV7-9 combines with J gene TRBJ2-1; 13 nucleotides line up with TRBD2. V dropped 4 bases and J dropped 3; count of bases not matched to a gene: 6. The CDR3 has 17 residues. Looked up from germline, CDR1 is SEHNR and CDR2 is FQNEAQ (reference sequence). Written as DNA, the CDR3 is TGTGCCAGCAGCTCGCCCGGACTAGCGGGAGACTACAATGAGCAGTTCTTC. Translated: CASSSPGLAGDYNEQFF.

In nucleotides, the CDR3 is TGTGCCAGCAGCTTAGATAGCGGGAGGGCTGCCCCAGATACGCAGTATTTT. Translation gives CASSLDSGRAAPDTQYF. The J gene is TRBJ2-3, the V gene TRBV7-2; 11 positions agree with TRBD2. Unmatched junction bases numbered 7, after V lost 1 base and J lost 4 bases. The CDR3 covers 17 residues. Germline CDR1 is SGHTA and CDR2 is FQGNSA.

This clone appeared a few times. The chain couples TRBV20-1 to TRBJ1-4; D gene ambiguous. The CDR3 extends over 10 amino acids. Trimming took 7 bases from V and 7 from J, leaving 7 bases between them. Germline CDR1 reads DFQATT; CDR2 reads SNEGSKA (reference sequence). The CDR3 loop reads CSGDCEKLFF. CDR3 bases: TGCAGTGGAGATTGTGAAAAACTGTTTTTT.

V and J are TRBV28 and TRBJ2-7, with TRBD1 matching over 8 bases. From germline, CDR1 is MDHEN and CDR2 SYDVKM. The CDR3 is 14 amino acids. The V and J ends lost 6 bases and 4 bases, in that order; junction bases with no gene match: 8. The CDR3 loop is CASSAGGALYEQYF. Here the CDR3 DNA reads TGTGCCAGCAGCGCAGGGGGCGCCCTTTACGAGCAGTACTTC.

J is TRBJ1-5 and V is TRBV30; possible D gene TRBD1, 5 bases. Germline CDR1 reads GTSNPN; CDR2 reads SVGIG (reference sequence). CDR3 length: 16 amino acids. Trimming took 5 bases from V and 6 from J, leaving 23 bases between them. The CDR3 region is CAWGPGPVNSGQPQHF. CDR3 in DNA: TGTGCCTGGGGTCCAGGGCCGGTCAACAGTGGTCAGCCCCAGCATTTT.

V is TRBV9 and J is TRBJ2-5; D remains unclear. Per germline, CDR1 SGDLS and CDR2 YYNGEE. The V end was cut by 3 bases, the J end by 4 bases, with 13 bases between. There are 14 residues in the CDR3. The CDR3 region has the DNA TGTGCCAGCAGCGCGAGTGGGCGTGGAGAGACCCAGTACTTC. Residues: CASSASGRGETQYF.

This clone appeared a single time. The rearrangement links TRBV6-1 to TRBJ1-1; D is undetermined. Germline assignment: CDR1 MNHNS and CDR2 SASEGT. This CDR3 contains 14 residues. V was clipped by 1 base and J by 2 bases, with 8 bases between them. CDR3 residues: CASSEVLGNTEAFF. DNA for the CDR3: TGTGCCAGCAGTGAAGTCCTCGGCAACACTGAAGCTTTCTTT.

The chain couples TRBV27 to TRBJ2-7, with TRBD1 identical over 7 bases. The CDR3 is 14 amino acids. Unmatched junction bases numbered 7, after V lost 6 bases and J lost 2 bases. Germline V CDR1 and CDR2: MNHEY, SMNVEV (reference sequence). The CDR3 region is CASSRTGNPYEQYF. As DNA, the CDR3 is TGTGCCAGCAGCCGGACAGGCAATCCCTACGAGCAGTACTTC.